This T cell receptor (beta chain) originates from a study of identical twins. Study results and limitations: Invariant cells of the MAIT and iNKT types might have partly distorted the zero-insertion analyses.

A remark on this clonotype: Its antigen is currently unknown.

TCRdb reprocessed the 5' RACE reads with MiXCR, giving one entry per CDR3 protein. The table records approximately 890,000 distinct CDR3 sequences, around an eighth of them present only once. CDR3 length equals 15 residues. The V and J ends lost 1 base and 3 bases respectively, with 15 bases between them. Germline loops: CDR1 DFQATT, CDR2 SNEGSKA (reference sequence). This sample was shared with a second study, whose subject was yellow fever vaccine responses in identical twins.

This clonotype was sampled from a woman in her late teens or twenties in good health. The chain is built from TRBV20-1 and TRBJ1-1; weak D call: TRBD1 (5 bases). The sample taken for sequencing was PBMCs. The CDR3 spells CSARVGEGLYTEAFF. The CDR3 region has the DNA TGCAGTGCTAGAGTTGGTGAGGGGCTTTACACTGAAGCTTTCTTT.